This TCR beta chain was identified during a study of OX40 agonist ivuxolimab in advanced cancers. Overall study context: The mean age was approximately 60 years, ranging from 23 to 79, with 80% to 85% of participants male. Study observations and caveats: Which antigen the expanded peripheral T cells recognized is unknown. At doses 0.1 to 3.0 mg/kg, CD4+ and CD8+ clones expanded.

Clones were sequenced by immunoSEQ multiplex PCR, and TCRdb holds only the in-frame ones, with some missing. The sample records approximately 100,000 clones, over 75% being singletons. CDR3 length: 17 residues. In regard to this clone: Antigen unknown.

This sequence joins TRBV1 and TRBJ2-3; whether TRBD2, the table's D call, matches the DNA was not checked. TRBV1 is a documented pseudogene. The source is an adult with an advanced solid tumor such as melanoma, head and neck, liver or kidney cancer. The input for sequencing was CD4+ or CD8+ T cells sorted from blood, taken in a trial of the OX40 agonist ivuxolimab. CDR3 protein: CTSSKYETLPSTDTQYF. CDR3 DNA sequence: TGCACCAGCAGCAAATATGAGACTCTACCTAGCACAGATACGCAGTATTTT.